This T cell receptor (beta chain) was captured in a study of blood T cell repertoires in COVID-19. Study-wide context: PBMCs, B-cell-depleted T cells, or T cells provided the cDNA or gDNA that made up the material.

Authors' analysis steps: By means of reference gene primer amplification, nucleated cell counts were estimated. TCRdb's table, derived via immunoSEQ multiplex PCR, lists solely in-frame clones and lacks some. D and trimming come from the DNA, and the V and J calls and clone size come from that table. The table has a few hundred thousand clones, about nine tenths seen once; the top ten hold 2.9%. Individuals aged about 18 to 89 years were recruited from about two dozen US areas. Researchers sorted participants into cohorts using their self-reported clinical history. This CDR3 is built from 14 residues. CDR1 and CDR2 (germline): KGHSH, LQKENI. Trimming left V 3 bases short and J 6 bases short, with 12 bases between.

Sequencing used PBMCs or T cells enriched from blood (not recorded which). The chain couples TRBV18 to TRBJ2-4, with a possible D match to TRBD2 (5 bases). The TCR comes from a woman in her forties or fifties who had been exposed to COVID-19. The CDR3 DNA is TGTGCCAGCTCACCCCGGGGTCTCCCAAACATTCAGTACTTC. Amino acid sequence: CASSPRGLPNIQYF.